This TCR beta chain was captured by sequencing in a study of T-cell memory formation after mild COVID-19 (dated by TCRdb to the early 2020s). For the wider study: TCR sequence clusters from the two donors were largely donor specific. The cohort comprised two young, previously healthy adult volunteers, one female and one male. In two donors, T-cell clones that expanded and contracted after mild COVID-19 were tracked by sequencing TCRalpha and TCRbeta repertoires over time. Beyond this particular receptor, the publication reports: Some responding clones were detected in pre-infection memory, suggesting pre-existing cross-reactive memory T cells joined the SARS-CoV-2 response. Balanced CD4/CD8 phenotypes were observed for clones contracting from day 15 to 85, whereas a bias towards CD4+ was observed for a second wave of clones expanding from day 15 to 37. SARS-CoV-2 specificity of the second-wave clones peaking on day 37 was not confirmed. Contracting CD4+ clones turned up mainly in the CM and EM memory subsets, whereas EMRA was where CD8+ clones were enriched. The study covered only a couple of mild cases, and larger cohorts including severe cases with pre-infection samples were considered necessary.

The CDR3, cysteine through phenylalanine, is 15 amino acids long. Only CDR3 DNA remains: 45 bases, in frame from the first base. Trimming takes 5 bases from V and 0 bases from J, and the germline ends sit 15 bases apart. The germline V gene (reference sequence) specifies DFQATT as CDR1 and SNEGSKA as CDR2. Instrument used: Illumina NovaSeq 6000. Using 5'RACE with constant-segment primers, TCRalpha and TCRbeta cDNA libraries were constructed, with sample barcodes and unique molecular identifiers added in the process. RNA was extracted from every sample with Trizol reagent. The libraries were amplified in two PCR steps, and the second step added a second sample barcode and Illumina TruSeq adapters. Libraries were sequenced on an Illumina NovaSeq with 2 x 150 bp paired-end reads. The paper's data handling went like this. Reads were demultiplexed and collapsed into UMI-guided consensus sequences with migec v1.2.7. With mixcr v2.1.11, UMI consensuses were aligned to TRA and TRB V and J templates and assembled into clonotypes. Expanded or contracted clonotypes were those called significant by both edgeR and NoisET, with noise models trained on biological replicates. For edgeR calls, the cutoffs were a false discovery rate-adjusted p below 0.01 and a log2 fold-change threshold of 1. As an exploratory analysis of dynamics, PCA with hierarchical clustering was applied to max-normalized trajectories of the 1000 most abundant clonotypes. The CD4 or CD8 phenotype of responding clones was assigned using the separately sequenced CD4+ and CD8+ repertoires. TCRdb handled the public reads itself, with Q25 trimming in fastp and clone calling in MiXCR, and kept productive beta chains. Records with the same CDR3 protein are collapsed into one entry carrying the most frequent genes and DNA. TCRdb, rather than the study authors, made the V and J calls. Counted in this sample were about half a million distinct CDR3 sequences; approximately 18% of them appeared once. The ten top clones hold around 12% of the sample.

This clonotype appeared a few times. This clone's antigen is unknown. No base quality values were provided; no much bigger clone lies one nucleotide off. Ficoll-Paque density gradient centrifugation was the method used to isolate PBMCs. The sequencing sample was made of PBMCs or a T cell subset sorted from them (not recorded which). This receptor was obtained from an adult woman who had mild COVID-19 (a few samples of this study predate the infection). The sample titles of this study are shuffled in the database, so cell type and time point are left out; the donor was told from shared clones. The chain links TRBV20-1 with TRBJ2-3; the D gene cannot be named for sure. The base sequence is TGCAGTGCTCCCCCACCCTGGCTAAGCACAGATACGCAGTATTTT. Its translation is CSAPPPWLSTDTQYF.